Presented here are 18 T cell receptor beta chains from one specimen sequenced in a study of cytomegalovirus exposure and HLA in healthy donors (dated by TCRdb to 2017 to 2019). Library method: the immunoSEQ multiplex PCR assay. For the multiplex PCR, a mixture combining 60 forward primers for TCR Vbeta segments and 13 reverse primers for TCR Jbeta segments was used. Drawn from immuneACCESS, this table holds only the in-frame rearrangements with V and J called that TCRdb kept. Clones are partly lost; checked studies trace under half to an unresolved V gene and leave the rest unexplained. This sample gives 150,000 to 200,000 clones in total; roughly 78% of them show up just once. 0.65% of the sample is taken by the ten largest. Sample: PBMCs. The receptors derive from a boy aged 5 to 17 in good health and CMV-seronegative.

This rearrangement joins TRBV19 to TRBJ2-2; 7 positions match TRBD1. The trim removed 4 bases at V and 1 base at J, leaving 3 bases unmatched. The CDR3 sequence is 15 residues long. CDR1 is LNHDA and CDR2 is SQIVND in the germline V gene (reference sequence). The CDR3 coding sequence is TGTGCCAGTAGTAAGCACAGGGGGAACACCGGGGAGCTGTTTTTT. This sequence encodes CASSKHRGNTGELFF.

The V call is TRBV25-1, the J call TRBJ2-7; TRBD1 matches 8 bases. The germline V gene has CDR1 MGHDK and CDR2 SYGVNS. The CDR3 length is 15 residues. After removal of 5 bases from V and 3 bases from J, the junction contained 9 bases not matched to a gene. CDR3 nucleotides: TGTGCCAGCAGTCCTTATCAGGGGGCCCGCTACGAGCAGTACTTC. Its protein product is CASSPYQGARYEQYF.

The chain carries TRBV5-6 and TRBJ1-2; 7 bases line up with TRBD1. CDR3 length: 15 residues. Germline trimming cut 4 bases from V and 1 base from J; bases unmatched to any gene: 7. Germline loops: CDR1 SGHDT, CDR2 YYEEEE. CDR3 region: CASSQGTAINYGYTF. Written as DNA, the CDR3 is TGTGCCAGCAGCCAAGGGACAGCTATTAACTATGGCTACACCTTC.

This rearrangement joins TRBV11-1 to TRBJ2-7; a weak D match, TRBD2 (5 bases). This CDR3 contains 15 residues. Germline loops: CDR1 SGHAT, CDR2 FQDESV (reference sequence). Deletions cut 4 bases from V and 6 bases from J, with 19 bases between. The CDR3 DNA reads as TGTGCCAGCAGCTCCGCCTGGGGAGCATCGGCCGAGCAGTACTTC. It specifies CASSSAWGASAEQYF.

The V and J genes are TRBV9 and TRBJ2-1; 10 bases are shared with TRBD2. Germline V CDR1 and CDR2: SGDLS, YYNGEE. The CDR3 is 16 amino acids. V lost 4 bases and J lost 4; bases outside the gene matches: 8. The CDR3 is CASSFNLAGVYNEQFF. In DNA, the CDR3 is TGTGCCAGCAGCTTCAATCTAGCGGGGGTTTACAATGAGCAGTTCTTC. Complete variable domain (other parts from reference TRBV9 and TRBJ2-1): DSGVTQTPKHLITATGQRVTLRCSPRSGDLSVYWYQQSLDQGLQFLIQYYNGEERAKGNILERFSAQQFPDLHSELNLSSLELGDSALYFCASSFNLAGVYNEQFFGPGTRLTVL.

CDR3 amino acids: CASSVGGLRNSPLHF. DNA of the CDR3: TGTGCCAGCAGCGTAGGGGGGCTTCGTAATTCACCCCTCCACTTT. V and J are TRBV9 and TRBJ1-6, with D maybe TRBD1 (6 bases). V shed 0 bases and J shed 6 bases, with 10 bases lying between them. From germline, CDR1 is SGDLS and CDR2 YYNGEE. The CDR3 is 15 residues long.

This chain links TRBV7-9 with TRBJ2-7; D might be TRBD2 (6 bases). The V gene's germline CDR1 is SEHNR and CDR2 FQNEAQ (reference sequence). CDR3 length equals 15 residues. V lost 4 bases to trimming and J lost 4 bases, with 17 bases between them. The CDR3 is CASSSDSGAFYEQYF. The CDR3 nucleotides read TGTGCCAGCAGCTCTGATAGCGGAGCGTTTTACGAGCAGTACTTC. Filled out from reference TRBV7-9 and TRBJ2-7, the complete variable domain reads DTGVSQNPRHKITKRGQNVTFRCDPISEHNRLYWYRQTLGQGPEFLTYFQNEAQLEKSRLLSDRFSAERPKGSFSTLEIQRTEQGDSAMYLCASSSDSGAFYEQYFGPGTRLTVT.

This clone was observed a handful of times. The chain links TRBV27 to TRBJ2-5; 9 bases line up with TRBD2. V lost 0 bases and J lost 4; bases outside the gene matches: 0. CDR1 is MNHEY, CDR2 SMNVEV, per germline (reference sequence). The CDR3 loop spans 14 amino acids. CDR3 in amino acids: CASSLSTSGETQYF. The CDR3 DNA sequence: TGTGCCAGCAGTTTATCGACTAGCGGAGAGACCCAGTACTTC.

The chain links TRBV15 to TRBJ2-7; D not resolved. The CDR3 extends over 16 amino acids. The germline V and J ends were trimmed by 3 bases and 5 bases, with 20 bases remaining between them. Germline CDR1 is LNHNV and CDR2 is YYDKDF (reference sequence). Here the CDR3 reads CATSRSTTGYGNEQYF. The CDR3 DNA sequence: TGTGCCACCAGCAGGTCCACTACCGGTTATGGAAACGAGCAGTACTTC.

The chain couples TRBV7-9 to TRBJ1-5; D gene ambiguous. The CDR3 is 13 amino acids. Trimming pared 5 bases from V and 3 bases from J, leaving 8 bases between. Germline CDR1 and CDR2: SEHNR and FQNEAQ (reference sequence). The CDR3 sequence: CASSRQSNQPQHF. In DNA form, the CDR3 reads TGTGCCAGCAGCCGACAATCCAATCAGCCCCAGCATTTT.

The chain couples TRBV6-1 to TRBJ2-7, with 8 bases that match TRBD2. The ends lost 6 bases at V and 7 bases at J; junction bases unmatched: 5. The germline V gene encodes CDR1 MNHNS and CDR2 SASEGT. CDR3 size: 12 residues. CDR3 amino acids: CASRRGAGEQYF. DNA for the CDR3: TGTGCCAGCAGGCGGGGGGCGGGAGAGCAGTACTTC.

The chain has TRBV6-1 and TRBJ1-3; D ambiguous. CDR3 length equals 15 residues. CDR1 and CDR2 from the germline V gene are MNHNS and SASEGT. Trimming stripped 3 bases from V and 0 bases from J, with 9 bases between. The CDR3 protein is CASSDEGNSGNTIYF. The CDR3 region has the DNA TGTGCCAGCAGTGACGAGGGAAACTCTGGAAACACCATATATTTT.

The J gene is TRBJ1-1, the V gene TRBV9; perhaps TRBD1 as D (6 bases). The V end was cut by 4 bases, the J end by 1 base, with 14 bases between. The CDR3 is made up of 15 amino acids. The germline CDR1 and CDR2 sequences are SGDLS and YYNGEE. CDR3 nucleotide sequence: TGTGCCAGCAGCTCCTTAACAGGGACGAACACTGAAGCTTTCTTT. This sequence encodes CASSSLTGTNTEAFF.

The rearrangement uses TRBV7-2 and TRBJ2-3; 14 bases are a match to TRBD2. J gave up 2 bases and V 3 bases, and 7 bases lay outside the gene matches. The CDR3 length is 18 residues. Germline-derived CDR1 and CDR2 are SGHTA and FQGNSA. CDR3 amino acids: CASSLTGTSGRVTDTQYF. The CDR3 region has the DNA TGTGCCAGCAGCTTGACCGGGACTAGCGGGAGAGTCACAGATACGCAGTATTTT. Full variable domain (missing parts from reference TRBV7-2 and TRBJ2-3): GAGVSQSPSNKVTEKGKDVELRCDPISGHTALYWYRQSLGQGLEFLIYFQGNSAPDKSGLPSDRFSAERTGGSVSTLTIQRTQQEDSAVYLCASSLTGTSGRVTDTQYFGPGTRLTVL.

The gene calls are TRBV4-3 and TRBJ1-2; D gene unclear. Per germline, CDR1 LGHNA and CDR2 YSLEER. Trimming removed 4 bases from V and 5 bases from J, with 5 bases in between. The CDR3 is 11 residues long. The CDR3 DNA reads as TGCGCCAGCAGCCCCGGGTATGGCTACACCTTC. Encoded protein: CASSPGYGYTF.

The gene calls are TRBV5-1 and TRBJ2-3, with 8 bases that match TRBD2. After removal of 2 bases from V and 2 bases from J, the junction contained 7 bases not matched to a gene. CDR1 and CDR2 (germline): SGHRS, YFSETQ. This CDR3 contains 16 residues. CDR3 DNA sequence: TGCGCCAGCAGCTTACCGAGCGGGGGAGACACAGATACGCAGTATTTT. This translates into CASSLPSGGDTDTQYF.

This clone has a handful of counts. The J gene is TRBJ2-1, the V gene TRBV4-3, with D perhaps TRBD2 (5 bases). The germline gives CDR1 LGHNA, CDR2 YSLEER. The V gene lost 3 bases and the J gene lost 8 bases, with 14 bases spanning the gap. CDR3 size: 14 residues. This CDR3 is CASSHQLDLDEQFF. The CDR3 DNA is TGCGCCAGCAGCCACCAACTAGATTTAGATGAGCAGTTCTTC.

The chain recombines TRBV29-1 with TRBJ1-2; tentative D call: TRBD1 (5 bases). The CDR3 has 13 residues. Germline V gene sequence: CDR1 SQVTM, CDR2 ANQGSEA. Trimming shortened V by 6 bases and J by 4 bases, and 15 bases separated the two germline ends. The CDR3 here is CSVAGSRPYGYTF. CDR3 DNA: TGCAGCGTCGCAGGGTCCCGTCCCTATGGCTACACCTTC.